Presented here are 21 T cell receptor beta chains from one specimen sequenced in a study of T-cell reconstitution after alpha-beta-depleted transplantation in children. Preparation of the TCRbeta library was carried out with unique molecular identifiers. TCRdb re-analysed the PCR reads in MiXCR, keeping a single row per CDR3 protein. The sample carries about 58,000 distinct CDR3 sequences, 35% to 55% recorded once. Sequenced here: PBMCs, mostly from graft donor cells, sampled 360 days after TCRalphabeta/CD19-depleted stem cell transplant. These receptor sequences come from a male patient younger than 18 who had a stem cell transplant for acute lymphoblastic leukemia, so the T cells may come from the graft donor.

This clonotype was observed a handful of times. A junction end diverges from the germline sequence, so it may reflect a read error. V usage is TRBV12-3 or TRBV12-4 and J usage is TRBJ2-7; 7 bases are a match to TRBD1. This CDR3 region has 14 residues. The CDR3, as DNA: TGTGCCAGCAGTCTAGCCGGGACAGCCTACGAGCAGTACTTC. Amino acids: CASSLAGTAYEQYF.

In its sample, this clonotype was seen a few times. The chain is built from TRBV5-1 and TRBJ2-7; D might be TRBD2 (5 bases). V was cut by 4 bases and J by 7 bases, with 18 bases left in between. CDR1 and CDR2 from the germline V gene are SGHRS and YFSETQ. This CDR3 spans 14 amino acids. As DNA, the CDR3 is TGCGCCAGCAGCCCGGACTGGGGATTCGGGGAGCAGTACTTC. Translated, it gives CASSPDWGFGEQYF.

The sample holds many counts of this clonotype. The V and J genes are TRBV27 and TRBJ1-6; D is uncertain. The V end was cut by 3 bases, the J end by 10 bases, with 13 bases between. The germline gives CDR1 MNHEY, CDR2 SMNVEV (reference sequence). The CDR3 has 14 amino acids. CDR3 coding DNA: TGTGCCAGCAGTTTGGGAGGGAGCCTATCACCCCTCCACTTT. It encodes CASSLGGSLSPLHF.

The CDR3 bases are TGTGCCAGCAGTTTGTTGGGTGCTGGGTGGTTCTTC. This gives the protein CASSLLGAGWFF. This chain links TRBV28 with TRBJ2-1; D gene uncertain. V was shortened by 3 bases and J by 15 bases, with 15 bases between the two germline ends. The germline V gene has CDR1 MDHEN and CDR2 SYDVKM. The CDR3 extends over 12 amino acids.

V usage is TRBV18 and J usage is TRBJ2-1, with D perhaps matching TRBD1 (6 bases). Between the trimmed V and J ends, which lost 4 bases and 5 bases, there was a span of 12 bases. Germline CDR1 reads KGHSH; CDR2 reads LQKENI. The CDR3 has 14 residues. The CDR3 loop is CASSRRTDNNEQFF. CDR3 DNA: TGTGCCAGCTCACGACGGACAGATAACAATGAGCAGTTCTTC.

The chain employs TRBV10-3 and TRBJ2-1; TRBD1 matches 9 bases. The CDR3 covers 15 residues. The V gene end was trimmed by 7 bases and the J gene end by 3 bases; junction bases not matched to a gene: 7. Germline values: CDR1 ENHRY, CDR2 SYGVKD. The CDR3 is CAIKRPGQGYNEQFF. CDR3 nucleotide sequence: TGTGCCATCAAACGTCCGGGACAGGGCTACAATGAGCAGTTCTTC.

A few counts support this clonotype. The genes are TRBV12-3 or TRBV12-4 and TRBJ2-1; weak D call: TRBD2 (6 bases). Trimming removed 3 bases at V and 8 bases at J, with 11 bases between. The CDR3 is 13 residues long. The CDR3 nucleotides read TGTGCCAGCAGTTTCCGAGGAGGGGATGAGCAGTTCTTC. Residues: CASSFRGGDEQFF.

This chain uses TRBV4-1 with TRBJ2-3, with TRBD1 as a possible D gene (5 bases). The CDR3 contains 14 residues. V was trimmed by 3 bases and J by 1 base, leaving 8 bases between them. Germline values: CDR1 MGHRA, CDR2 YSYEKL. CDR3: CASSQTVGTDTQYF. In nucleotides, the CDR3 is TGCGCCAGCAGCCAGACAGTTGGCACAGATACGCAGTATTTT.

The CDR3 sequence is CASSPWTGGDEQYF. In DNA, the CDR3 is TGTGCCAGCAGCCCTTGGACAGGGGGCGACGAGCAGTACTTC. The gene calls are TRBV9 and TRBJ2-7; 11 bases are a match to TRBD1. The CDR3 has 14 residues. Germline V gene data show CDR1 as SGDLS and CDR2 as YYNGEE. After removal of 4 bases from V and 5 bases from J, the junction contained 5 bases not matched to a gene. Full variable domain (outside the CDR3, taken from reference TRBV9 and TRBJ2-7): DSGVTQTPKHLITATGQRVTLRCSPRSGDLSVYWYQQSLDQGLQFLIQYYNGEERAKGNILERFSAQQFPDLHSELNLSSLELGDSALYFCASSPWTGGDEQYFGPGTRLTVT.

The genes are TRBV10-3 and TRBJ1-2; unclear D gene. In germline, CDR1 is ENHRY, CDR2 SYGVKD. The CDR3 is made up of 14 amino acids. The ends were cut back, 0 bases at V and 4 bases at J, with 9 bases in the middle. The CDR3 DNA sequence: TGTGCCATCAGTGAGTCAGGAGGATCCTATGGCTACACCTTC. Its protein is CAISESGGSYGYTF.

This clonotype was seen more than once but under ten times. V is TRBV5-1 and J is TRBJ2-3; TRBD2 is a possible D gene (7 bases). Germline assignment: CDR1 SGHRS and CDR2 YFSETQ. The V end lost 4 bases, the J end lost 5 bases, and 17 bases lay between the germline ends. This CDR3 has 15 amino acids. CDR3 residues: CASSPLGGAGDTQYF. CDR3 DNA sequence: TGCGCCAGCAGCCCCCTGGGGGGGGCAGGAGATACGCAGTATTTT.

This clonotype turned up a few times. The J gene is TRBJ2-7, the V gene TRBV7-9; perhaps TRBD1 as D (6 bases). Germline V gene lookup returns CDR1 SEHNR and CDR2 FQNEAQ (reference sequence). V dropped 5 bases and J dropped 7 bases, with 12 bases sitting between them. The CDR3 sequence is 12 residues long. CDR3: CASSPTGREQYF. The CDR3 bases are TGTGCCAGCAGCCCTACAGGGCGGGAGCAGTACTTC.

The chain has TRBV5-1 and TRBJ2-1; no reliable D call. V gave up 5 bases and J gave up 3 bases, with 9 bases separating them. This CDR3 spans 13 amino acids. Germline lookup yields CDR1 SGHRS and CDR2 YFSETQ. CDR3 bases: TGCGCCAGCAGGGTTTGGGACTACAATGAGCAGTTCTTC. This sequence encodes CASRVWDYNEQFF. The entire variable domain, with the rest obtained from reference TRBV5-1 and TRBJ2-1, is as follows: KAGVTQTPRYLIKTRGQQVTLSCSPISGHRSVSWYQQTPGQGLQFLFEYFSETQRNKGNFPGRFSGRQFSNSRSEMNVSTLELGDSALYLCASRVWDYNEQFFGPGTRLTVL.

The chain joins TRBV28 to TRBJ2-1, with D possibly TRBD1 on 5 matching bases. Per germline, CDR1 MDHEN and CDR2 SYDVKM. V lost 5 bases and J 2 bases, leaving 16 bases between the germline ends. The CDR3 totals 16 residues. DNA for the CDR3: TGTGCCAGCAGTCCCGACAGCAATTCCGCCTACAATGAGCAGTTCTTC. It translates to CASSPDSNSAYNEQFF.

The CDR3 DNA is TGCAGCGTTGGTAAATACACTGAAGCTTTCTTT. As protein: CSVGKYTEAFF. The chain joins TRBV29-1 to TRBJ1-1; D is unresolved. The CDR3 runs 11 residues. Germline CDR1 SQVTM, CDR2 ANQGSEA. V was cut by 4 bases and J by 3 bases, with 6 bases left in between.

This clonotype was recorded a few times. The chain carries TRBV12-3 or TRBV12-4 and TRBJ1-3; 7 bases map to TRBD1. There are 17 residues in the CDR3. The V gene end was trimmed by 6 bases and the J gene end by 0 bases; junction bases not matched to a gene: 11. The CDR3 DNA is TGTGCCAGCAGGCTTCGGACAGGCGCTTTCTCTGGAAACACCATATATTTT. Protein product: CASRLRTGAFSGNTIYF.

J is TRBJ1-5 and V is TRBV28, with TRBD1 as a possible D gene (6 bases). V lost 10 bases to trimming and J lost 0 bases, with 13 bases between them. This CDR3 is 14 amino acids long. In germline, CDR1 is MDHEN, CDR2 SYDVKM. The CDR3 spells CATLRQASNQPQHF. The CDR3, as DNA: TGTGCCACCCTTAGACAGGCTAGCAATCAGCCCCAGCATTTT. Supplemented by reference TRBV28 and TRBJ1-5, the full variable domain reads DVKVTQSSRYLVKRTGEKVFLECVQDMDHENMFWYRQDPGLGLRLIYFSYDVKMKEKGDIPEGYSVSREKKERFSLILESASTNQTSMYLCATLRQASNQPQHFGDGTRLSIL.

This chain links TRBV5-6 with TRBJ2-7; TRBD1 aligns across 8 bases. The V segment lost 3 bases and the J segment 6 bases; nucleotides outside the gene matches: 2. Germline CDR1 is SGHDT and CDR2 is YYEEEE. The CDR3 runs 12 residues. The CDR3 region has the DNA TGTGCCAGCAGCTCGGGACAGGCCGAGCAGTACTTC. Translating it yields CASSSGQAEQYF.

This clonotype appeared a few times. The rearrangement joins TRBV29-1 to TRBJ2-5; 10 nucleotides agree with TRBD2. Germline-derived CDR1 and CDR2 are SQVTM and ANQGSEA. V trimming: 4 bases; J trimming: 2 bases; junction bases outside the gene matches: 4. This CDR3 comprises 14 residues. The CDR3 spells CSVGVSGRQETQYF. CDR3 bases: TGCAGCGTTGGGGTTAGCGGGAGGCAAGAGACCCAGTACTTC.

This clonotype has just one count. V usage is TRBV28 and J usage is TRBJ2-3, with TRBD1 as a possible D gene (5 bases). Germline values: CDR1 MDHEN, CDR2 SYDVKM. Trimming left V 5 bases short and J 4 bases short, with 16 bases between. This CDR3 has 15 residues. The CDR3 protein is CASSRIRGLPDTQYF. The DNA for the CDR3 is TGTGCCAGCAGTCGAATTAGGGGTCTCCCAGATACGCAGTATTTT.

The J gene is TRBJ2-7, the V gene TRBV7-2; D gene ambiguous. This CDR3 comprises 14 residues. The germline V gene encodes CDR1 SGHTA and CDR2 FQGNSA. V dropped 1 base and J dropped 3 bases, with 10 bases sitting between them. CDR3 sequence (DNA): TGTGCCAGCAGCTTAGAAAGAAGGATCTACGAGCAGTACTTC. Amino acids: CASSLERRIYEQYF.